The entry that follows covers one TCR beta chain sequence. It has no known antigen specificity. Base-call qualities are not available, and no considerably larger clone is one nucleotide away. The record originates from a study of cytomegalovirus exposure and HLA in healthy donors (dated by TCRdb to between 2016 and 2019). Turning to the overall study: In an earlier analysis of 450 to 750 of the donors, 250 to 300 Gb of sequence data and about 110 million unique TCR beta sequences from 150 million to 200 million T cells were reported. An early release covering some 640 HLA-typed donors comprised approximately 290 gigabases of sequencing data and 85 million to 100 million unique TCR sequences. Of the roughly 400 genotyped donors, approximately 82% fell in the genetic ancestry cluster associated with self-reported Caucasian donors. The aim of the study was to test whether cataloging public T cell receptors could identify signatures of past pathogen exposure. Using immunosequencing, the study profiled T cell repertoires from approximately 700 subjects and related those repertoires to cytomegalovirus serostatus. Besides the first cohort of 666 subjects, a separate validation cohort made up of 120 different subjects was used. High-throughput TCR immunosequencing, statistical association of individual TCRs with disease status, and machine learning were combined to predict cytomegalovirus infection status. A later analysis re-analyzed previously published TCR beta repertoires from 650 to 800 donors and added high-resolution HLA genotyping to study TCR occurrence patterns. In the later analysis, no new phenotypic data were used to find candidate immune exposures; instead, reliance was placed on TCR beta sequences and their occurrence across donors. An earlier analysis of fewer than 750 of the donors used high-throughput TCR beta sequencing to judge whether each TCR beta V gene segment behaved as functional or pseudogenic. Donor age, sex, ethnicity and CMV serostatus were collected together with the repertoire data. A later genetic analysis used genome-wide SNP genotypes for about three fifths of the 666 donors, treating that subset as a discovery cohort. All discovery cohort repertoires had been generated on a single sequencing platform. Class I and class II HLA loci were covered by the typing at four-digit resolution. Typing coverage differed by locus: A, B, C, DRB1 and DQB1 were typed in roughly 629-630 donors, DQA1 in around 500, DPA1 in approximately 610, and DPB1 in 400 to 490. Four or five DR-DQ haplotypes were handled as single units for association and clustering because linkage in the cohort was strong. Among 350 to 400 genotyped donors of the cohort, an average of approximately 240,000 unique TCR beta nucleotide sequences were sequenced per donor, about a sixth of them non-productive. The research as a whole found: In a later analysis, TCR association rates were found to vary across HLA loci, with the most associated TCRs seen for DRB1 alleles and the fewest for HLA-C alleles. The study listed 150 to 200 TCR beta chains as associated with cytomegalovirus. The only immune exposure information available for the cohort was CMV serostatus. Correlated functional status among segregating V segments might be attributable to linkage disequilibrium, but an unknown experimental factor could not be ruled out. Because some donors lacked HLA typing at each locus, the association tests relied only on the typed subset. A few of the identified cytomegalovirus-associated TCR beta chains were confirmed in vitro to be specific for cytomegalovirus antigens. Strong co-occurrence of HLA alleles, especially DR and DQ, made assigning TCR associations to individual alleles difficult. A cluster of highly shared sequence variants was judged likely to represent a technical artifact of the sequencing pipeline. An association between a missense DCLRE1C variant and V-gene and J-gene trimming of TCR beta chains was found in a later genetic analysis and replicated in an independent cohort. Compared with equally common non-associated chains, HLA-associated TCR beta chains in a later analysis were more clonally expanded and had lower generation probabilities. Compared with the roughly 600-donor mean, donors in an Asian-associated ancestry cluster had fewer N-insertions in productive TCRs, according to a later genetic analysis. Because counts were too low, seventeen rarely observed V segments, including chromosome 9 orphons, were left out of the earlier analysis of some 600 of the donors. While some public TCRs were present in many individuals, most TCR sequences turned up only very rarely across donors. At a false discovery rate of 0.05, a later analysis linked 16,951 TCR beta sequences to specific HLA alleles. A further reported finding was that TCR beta sequences accurately predicted the HLA-A and HLA-B alleles for most subjects in the first cohort. According to the authors, the approach could potentially be generalized to other disease states and immunological phenotypes. The classifier was reported to diagnose cytomegalovirus status with high specificity and sensitivity in both the original cohort and the validation cohort. A later analysis found that most CMV-associated TCR beta chains appeared HLA-restricted, with HLA associations seemingly driven largely by CMV exposure. A later analysis reported that several top co-occurrence clusters appeared linked to parvovirus B19, influenza, CMV and Epstein-Barr virus. Sequencing depth was assumed to be roughly uniform across donors in the presence/absence analyses, though that assumption may not hold. Because the 87-base-pair reads could not distinguish some IMGT-functional V segments, including TRBV6-2 and TRBV6-3, those segments were excluded. Broadly in line with IMGT annotations, most TCR beta V segments showed up in productive rearrangements about 87% or about 30% of the time in an earlier analysis of several hundred of the donors. Only TCR beta chains were sequenced in this cohort, and the absence of alpha or paired-chain data limited detectable features.

The cohort was made up of roughly 670 healthy bone marrow donors. Cohort members were all nominally healthy when sampled, although unrecorded immune exposures were likely present. The donor was CMV seronegative and was included in the group of under 450 seronegative cohort members. A peripheral blood sample was provided by each donor, and peripheral blood mononuclear cells were used for TCR beta sequencing. Genomic DNA extraction from the blood cell samples was performed with the Qiagen DNeasy Blood Extraction Kit. V ends up 0 bases short and J 7 bases short, with an unmatched junction base count of 5. Inclusive of the bounding cysteine and phenylalanine, the CDR3 is 14 residues long. The retained sequence is limited to the CDR3, 42 bases, with the frame set at the first base. The receptor library was made with the immunoSEQ multiplex PCR assay. For the multiplex PCR, a mixture combining 60 forward primers for TCR Vbeta segments and 13 reverse primers for TCR Jbeta segments was used. Amplification of the CDR3 region of rearranged TCR beta genes was performed with a multiplex PCR assay on genomic DNA. The amplified TCR beta libraries were sequenced on the Illumina HiSeq System as 87-base-pair reads. The authors' pipeline ran thus. A later analysis tallied tens of millions of unique TCR beta chains across the 700 or so repertoires, and about 12 million of those chains were shared by two or more donors. Raw reads were error-corrected and collapsed into unique sequences with a nearest-neighbor algorithm that merged closely related sequences to remove PCR and sequencing errors. V, D and J gene segments were assigned by aligning CDR3 sequences to IMGT reference sequences. For a sequence to be retained, at least a six-nucleotide match to both a V gene segment and a J gene segment was required. A rearrangement was called productive if the CDR3 had no stop codons and remained in frame with V and J, and every other rearrangement was called non-productive. CDR3 was defined by IMGT convention, running from the second conserved V-encoded cysteine to the conserved J-encoded phenylalanine. The earlier analysis of 500 to 650 of the donors excluded any sequence lacking an unambiguous match to a single V gene segment. In an earlier analysis of 587 of the donors, V segments were called functional above 56.7% productive rearrangements and were called segregating when the between-donor standard deviation exceeded 5%. A statistical classification framework was built for diagnosing cytomegalovirus status from the catalog of TCR beta chain sequences. A later analysis assigned V and J genes by comparing TCR nucleotide sequences with IMGT/GENE-DB human TR gene sequences. The TCRdist pipeline was used in a later analysis to assign CDR3 sequences and most-parsimonious VDJ recombination scenarios. In a later analysis, each TCR beta chain was defined by its CDR3 amino acid sequence together with its V-gene family, and reads lacking a unique V-gene family were excluded. A later analysis removed roughly 590 highly shared, low-generation-probability nucleotide sequences to deal with suspected cross-contamination and a sequencing artifact. A later analysis calculated a clonal expansion index for each public chain from normalized within-repertoire ranks of inferred template counts. In a later analysis, generation probabilities were computed using a VDJ recombination model fitted to out-of-frame rearrangements, and the results were checked against IGoR. In a later analysis, hypergeometric tests were used to score TCR-TCR, TCR-HLA and TCR-CMV co-occurrence, with a repertoire-size bias correction applied to TCR pairs. A later analysis estimated false discovery rates by permuting HLA or CMV assignments 20 times. In a later analysis, co-occurring TCRs were grouped using DBSCAN, with TCRdist sequence similarity added in when clustering inside HLA-allele-positive subsets. For co-occurrence clustering, repertoires with fewer than 30,000 or more than 120,000 public chains were excluded, along with five or six repertoires with anomalous nucleotide sharing. In TCRdb, the immuneACCESS table is reduced to in-frame sequences with V and J assigned. These tables do not hold every clone; where another copy was compared, an unresolved V gene accounts for under half, and the others remain unexplained. V and J calls plus clone size are reproduced from that table; the DNA served to infer D and trimming. Here the sample has 150,000 to 200,000 clones; around 74% occur a single time. The ten largest account for around 2% of the sample.

The specimen sequenced was PBMCs. Recombination joined TRBV5-7 with TRBJ1-2, with 8 bases matching TRBD1. TRBV5-7 is flagged as an ORF with uncertain function. The TCR comes from a female donor in good health and CMV-seronegative. The DNA is as follows: TGTGCCAGCAGCTTGGGACAGGGGAGGCCTGGCTACACCTTC. It codes for CASSLGQGRPGYTF.